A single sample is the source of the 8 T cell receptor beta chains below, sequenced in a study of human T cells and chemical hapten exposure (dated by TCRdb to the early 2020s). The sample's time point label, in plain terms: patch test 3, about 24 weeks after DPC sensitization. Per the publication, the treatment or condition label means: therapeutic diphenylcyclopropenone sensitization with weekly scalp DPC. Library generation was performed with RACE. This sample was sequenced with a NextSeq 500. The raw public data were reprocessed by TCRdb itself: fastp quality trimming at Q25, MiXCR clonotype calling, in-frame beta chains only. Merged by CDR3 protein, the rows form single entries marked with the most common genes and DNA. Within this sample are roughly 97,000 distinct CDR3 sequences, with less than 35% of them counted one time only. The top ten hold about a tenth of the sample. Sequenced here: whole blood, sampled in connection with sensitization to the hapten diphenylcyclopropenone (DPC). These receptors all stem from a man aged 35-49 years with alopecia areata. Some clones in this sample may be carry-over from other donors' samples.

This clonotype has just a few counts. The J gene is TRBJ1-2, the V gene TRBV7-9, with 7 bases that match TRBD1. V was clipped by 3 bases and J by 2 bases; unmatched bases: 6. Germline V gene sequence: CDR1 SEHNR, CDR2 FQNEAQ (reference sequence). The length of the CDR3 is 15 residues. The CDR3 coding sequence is TGTGCCAGCAGCTTCGACAGGGACTACAACTATGGCTACACCTTC. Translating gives CASSFDRDYNYGYTF.

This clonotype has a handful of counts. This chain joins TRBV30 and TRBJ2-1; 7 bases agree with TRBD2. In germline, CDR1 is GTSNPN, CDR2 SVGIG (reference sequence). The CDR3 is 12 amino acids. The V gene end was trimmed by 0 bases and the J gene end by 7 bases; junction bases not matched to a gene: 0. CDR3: CAWSVGRNEQFF. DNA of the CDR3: TGTGCCTGGAGTGTCGGGAGGAATGAGCAGTTCTTC. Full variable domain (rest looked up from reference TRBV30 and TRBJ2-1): SQTIHQWPATLVQPVGSPLSLECTVEGTSNPNLYWYRQAAGRGLQLLFYSVGIGQISSEVPQNLSASRPQDRQFILSSKKLLLSDSGFYLCAWSVGRNEQFFGPGTRLTVL.

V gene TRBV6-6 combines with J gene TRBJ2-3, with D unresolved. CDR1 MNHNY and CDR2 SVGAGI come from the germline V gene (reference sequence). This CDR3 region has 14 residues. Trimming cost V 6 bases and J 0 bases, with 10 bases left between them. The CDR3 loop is CASRPGGSTDTQYF. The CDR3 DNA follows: TGTGCCAGCAGGCCCGGTGGCAGCACAGATACGCAGTATTTT.

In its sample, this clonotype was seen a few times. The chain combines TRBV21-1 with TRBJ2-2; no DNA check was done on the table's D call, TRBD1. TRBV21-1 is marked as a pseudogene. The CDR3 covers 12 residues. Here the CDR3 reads CASSVPPGELFF. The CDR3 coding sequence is TGTGCCAGCAGCGTCCCCCCCGGGGAGCTGTTTTTT.

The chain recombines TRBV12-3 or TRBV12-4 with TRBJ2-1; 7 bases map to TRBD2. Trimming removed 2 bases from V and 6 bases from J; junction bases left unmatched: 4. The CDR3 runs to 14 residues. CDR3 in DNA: TGTGCCAGCAGTTTATCGGGACTACTCAATGAGCAGTTCTTC. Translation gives CASSLSGLLNEQFF.

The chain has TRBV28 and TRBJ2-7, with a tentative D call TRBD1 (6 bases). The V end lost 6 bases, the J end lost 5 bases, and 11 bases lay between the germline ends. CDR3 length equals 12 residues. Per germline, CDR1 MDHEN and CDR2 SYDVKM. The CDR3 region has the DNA TGTGCCAGCAGACAGGGTTTCCACGAGCAGTACTTC. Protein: CASRQGFHEQYF.

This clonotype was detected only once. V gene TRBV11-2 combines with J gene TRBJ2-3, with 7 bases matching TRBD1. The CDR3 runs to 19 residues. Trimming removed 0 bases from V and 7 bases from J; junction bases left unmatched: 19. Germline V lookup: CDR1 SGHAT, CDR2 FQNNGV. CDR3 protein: CASSLDGDSLPRDANTQYF. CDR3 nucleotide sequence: TGTGCCAGCAGCTTAGATGGGGACAGTCTACCTCGGGATGCTAATACGCAGTATTTT.

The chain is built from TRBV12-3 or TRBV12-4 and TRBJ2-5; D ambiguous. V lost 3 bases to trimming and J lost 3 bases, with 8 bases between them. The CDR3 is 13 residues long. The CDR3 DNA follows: TGTGCCAGCAGTTTGATGGCAGAAGAGACCCAGTACTTC. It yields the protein CASSLMAEETQYF.